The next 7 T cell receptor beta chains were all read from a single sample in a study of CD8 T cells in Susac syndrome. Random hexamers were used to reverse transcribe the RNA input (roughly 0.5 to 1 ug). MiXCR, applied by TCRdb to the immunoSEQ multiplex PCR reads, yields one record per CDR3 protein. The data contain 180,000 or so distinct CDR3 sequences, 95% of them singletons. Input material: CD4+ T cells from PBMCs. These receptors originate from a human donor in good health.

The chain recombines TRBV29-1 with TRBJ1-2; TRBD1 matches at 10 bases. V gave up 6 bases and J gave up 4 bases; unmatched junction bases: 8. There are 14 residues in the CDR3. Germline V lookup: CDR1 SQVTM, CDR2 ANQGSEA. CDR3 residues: CSVAPGQGSYGYTF. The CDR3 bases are TGCAGCGTCGCCCCGGGACAGGGGTCCTATGGCTACACCTTC.

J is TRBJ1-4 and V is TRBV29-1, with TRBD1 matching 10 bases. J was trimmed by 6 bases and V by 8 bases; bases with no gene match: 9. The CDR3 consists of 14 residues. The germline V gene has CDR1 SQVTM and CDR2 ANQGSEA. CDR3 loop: CSTMSGTGDEKLFF. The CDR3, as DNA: TGCAGCACCATGTCAGGGACAGGGGATGAAAAACTGTTTTTT.

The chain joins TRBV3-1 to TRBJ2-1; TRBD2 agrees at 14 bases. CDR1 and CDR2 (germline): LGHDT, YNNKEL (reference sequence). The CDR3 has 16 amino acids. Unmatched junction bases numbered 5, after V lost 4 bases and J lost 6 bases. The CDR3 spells CASSRIGTSGSNEQFF. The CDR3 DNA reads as TGTGCCAGCAGCCGAATAGGGACTAGCGGGAGCAATGAGCAGTTCTTC.

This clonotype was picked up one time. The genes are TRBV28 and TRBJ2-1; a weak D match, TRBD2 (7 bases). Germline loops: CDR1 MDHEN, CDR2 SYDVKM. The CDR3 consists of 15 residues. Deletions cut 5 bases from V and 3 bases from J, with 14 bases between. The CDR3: CASSPGGGGYNEQFF. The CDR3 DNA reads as TGTGCCAGCAGTCCCGGGGGAGGGGGCTACAATGAGCAGTTCTTC.

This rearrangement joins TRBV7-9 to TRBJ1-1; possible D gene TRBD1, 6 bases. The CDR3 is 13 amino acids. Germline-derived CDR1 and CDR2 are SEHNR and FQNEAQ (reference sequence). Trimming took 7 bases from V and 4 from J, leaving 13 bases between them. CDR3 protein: CASTQQGGTEAFF. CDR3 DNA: TGTGCCAGCACCCAACAAGGGGGCACTGAAGCTTTCTTT.

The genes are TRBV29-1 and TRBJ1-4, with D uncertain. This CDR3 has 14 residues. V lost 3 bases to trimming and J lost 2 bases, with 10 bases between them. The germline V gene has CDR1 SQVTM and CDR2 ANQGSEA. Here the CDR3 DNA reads TGCAGCGTTGATGCGGGTGCGACTAATGAAAAACTGTTTTTT. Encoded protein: CSVDAGATNEKLFF.

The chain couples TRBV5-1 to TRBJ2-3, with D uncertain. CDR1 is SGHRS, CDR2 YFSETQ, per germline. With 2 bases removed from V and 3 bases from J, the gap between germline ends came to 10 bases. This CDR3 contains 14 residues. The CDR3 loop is CASSFSRITDTQYF. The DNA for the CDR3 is TGCGCCAGCAGCTTTTCGAGAATTACAGATACGCAGTATTTT.